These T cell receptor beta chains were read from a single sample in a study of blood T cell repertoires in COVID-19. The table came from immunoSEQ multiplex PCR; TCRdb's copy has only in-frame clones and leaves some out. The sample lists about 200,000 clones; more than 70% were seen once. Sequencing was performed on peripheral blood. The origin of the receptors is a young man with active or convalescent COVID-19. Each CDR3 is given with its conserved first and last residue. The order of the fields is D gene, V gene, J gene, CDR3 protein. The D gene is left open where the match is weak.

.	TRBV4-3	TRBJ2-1	CASSHLRTVPNEQFF
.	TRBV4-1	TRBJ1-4	CASSQDLGQGQEKLFF
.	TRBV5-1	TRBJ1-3	CASSLQGSGNTIYF
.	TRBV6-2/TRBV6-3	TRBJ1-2	CASSYRDYGYTF
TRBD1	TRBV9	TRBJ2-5	CASSARTGPETQYF
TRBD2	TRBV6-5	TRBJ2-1	CASRPGLAGEGEQFF
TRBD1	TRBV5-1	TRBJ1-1	CASSVTGTGNTEAFF
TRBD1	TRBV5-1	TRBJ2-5	CASSLEGGIETQYF
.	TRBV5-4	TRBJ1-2	CASSSGYSGVLGYTF
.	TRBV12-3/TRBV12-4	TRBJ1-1	CASSLAGRTEAFF
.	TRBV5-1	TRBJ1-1	CASSVLTGMNTEAFF
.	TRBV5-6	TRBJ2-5	CASSRNGLREETQYF
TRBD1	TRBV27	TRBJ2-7	CASSFGTASYEQYF
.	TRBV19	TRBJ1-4	CASSTHRGDPTNEKLFF
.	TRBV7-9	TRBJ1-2	CASSLDVYGYTF
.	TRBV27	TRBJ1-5	CASSLLGAGSNQPQHF
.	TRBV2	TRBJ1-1	CASSRAGAEAFF